The 7 T cell receptor beta chains listed next were all sequenced from one sample in a study of cytomegalovirus exposure and HLA in healthy donors (dated by TCRdb to 2016 to 2017). Libraries were constructed by the immunoSEQ multiplex PCR assay. For the multiplex PCR, a mixture combining 60 forward primers for TCR Vbeta segments and 13 reverse primers for TCR Jbeta segments was used. In TCRdb, the immuneACCESS table is reduced to in-frame sequences with V and J assigned. These tables do not hold every clone; where another copy was compared, an unresolved V gene accounts for under half, and the others remain unexplained. This sample comprises about 130,000 clones, over 60% of them detected only once. Under 2.5% of the sample belongs to the ten largest clones. Sequencing was carried out using PBMCs. The receptors were sampled from a man aged 25-40 years in good health and CMV-seronegative.

This clone was counted once. The V gene is TRBV5-1, the J gene TRBJ2-2, with 7 bases lining up with TRBD1. The V and J ends lost 6 bases and 4 bases, in that order; junction bases with no gene match: 6. Germline CDR1 and CDR2: SGHRS and YFSETQ. The CDR3 is 14 residues long. CDR3 DNA sequence: TGCGCCAGCACCCTAGCAGGGGGCACCGGGGAGCTGTTTTTT. Amino acids: CASTLAGGTGELFF.

The table lists this clone with a count of one. The chain carries TRBV29-1 and TRBJ2-7; perhaps TRBD2 as D (5 bases). The V end was cut by 2 bases, the J end by 5 bases, with 7 bases between. Germline CDR1 is SQVTM and CDR2 is ANQGSEA. This CDR3 is 11 amino acids long. The chain's CDR3 is CSVESGNEQYF. The CDR3 region has the DNA TGCAGCGTTGAATCCGGGAACGAGCAGTACTTC.

This clone was picked up one time. The chain employs TRBV5-6 and TRBJ2-7; 7 bases align to TRBD2. The CDR3 length is 12 residues. From germline, CDR1 is SGHDT and CDR2 YYEEEE. The trim removed 3 bases at V and 3 bases at J, leaving 0 bases unmatched. In nucleotides, the CDR3 is TGTGCCAGCAGCTGGGGGGGCTACGAGCAGTACTTC. It yields the protein CASSWGGYEQYF.

The chain carries TRBV7-9 and TRBJ2-7, with D possibly matching TRBD2 (6 bases). The CDR3 contains 15 residues. Per the germline V gene, CDR1 is SEHNR and CDR2 is FQNEAQ (reference sequence). The ends were cut back, 5 bases at V and 2 bases at J, with 16 bases in the middle. The CDR3 here is CASSPWTGEAYEQYF. For the CDR3, the DNA is TGTGCCAGCAGCCCTTGGACGGGAGAGGCCTACGAGCAGTACTTC.

The V call is TRBV28, the J call TRBJ2-7, with TRBD1 as a possible D gene (6 bases). There are 15 residues in the CDR3. Per the germline V gene, CDR1 is MDHEN and CDR2 is SYDVKM. V was pared by 5 bases and J by 0 bases, with 14 bases between. CDR3: CASSGGRGYSYEQYF. The DNA for the CDR3 is TGTGCCAGCAGTGGGGGCAGGGGATACTCCTACGAGCAGTACTTC.

This clone was detected only once. The chain joins TRBV9 to TRBJ1-1; D gene unclear. Trimming shortened V by 0 bases and J by 3 bases, and 9 bases separated the two germline ends. Germline V gene lookup returns CDR1 SGDLS and CDR2 YYNGEE. The CDR3 is 14 amino acids. The CDR3 nucleotides read TGTGCCAGCAGCGTAGTGGCCAGATACACTGAAGCTTTCTTT. Encoded protein: CASSVVARYTEAFF. The full variable domain, its missing parts supplied by reference TRBV9 and TRBJ1-1, is DSGVTQTPKHLITATGQRVTLRCSPRSGDLSVYWYQQSLDQGLQFLIQYYNGEERAKGNILERFSAQQFPDLHSELNLSSLELGDSALYFCASSVVARYTEAFFGQGTRLTVV.

J is TRBJ2-1 and V is TRBV7-9, with TRBD2 identical over 8 bases. V shed 5 bases and J 8 bases; nucleotides not matched to a gene: 2. Germline CDR1 reads SEHNR; CDR2 reads FQNEAQ (reference sequence). The CDR3 is 12 amino acids. CDR3 nucleotide sequence: TGTGCCAGCAGCCCGACTAGCGATGAGCAGTTCTTC. Encoded protein: CASSPTSDEQFF.